Given below is one T cell receptor beta chain in context. Blood got drawn at baseline, again on cycle 4 day 1, and then on cycle 7 day 1. Clones were read by immunoSEQ multiplex PCR, and TCRdb kept only the in-frame ones, dropping some. The sample comprises about 39,000 clones, about 90% of which are singletons, and less than 25% rests with the top ten. Germline CDR1 SNHLY, CDR2 FYNNEI. J was trimmed by 7 bases and V by 8 bases; bases with no gene match: 14. The CDR3 sequence is 16 residues long. The entry originates in a study of OX40 agonist ivuxolimab in advanced cancers. Sequencing was performed on CD4+ or CD8+ T cells sorted from blood, taken in a trial of the OX40 agonist ivuxolimab. The sequence derives from an adult with an advanced solid tumor such as melanoma, head and neck, liver or kidney cancer. This rearrangement joins TRBV2 to TRBJ1-2; 12 nucleotides align to TRBD1. Here the CDR3 DNA reads TGTGCCAGCGATCCGGGACAGGGGGCGCGCGGGTCTGGCTACACCTTC. Translating gives CASDPGQGARGSGYTF. The complete variable domain, with remaining parts taken from reference TRBV2 and TRBJ1-2, reads EPEVTQTPSHQVTQMGQEVILRCVPISNHLYFYWYRQILGQKVEFLVSFYNNEISEKSEIFDDQFSVERPDGSNFTLKIRSTKLEDSAMYFCASDPGQGARGSGYTFGSGTRLTVV.